A selection of T cell receptor beta chains follows, all from one sample in a study of tumor-infiltrating lymphocytes in primary liver carcinoma. TCRdb independently ran MiXCR on the multiplex PCR reads; one entry per CDR3 protein. There are about 54,000 distinct CDR3 sequences in the sample; about 68% occur only once, and about 26% lies in the top ten. Specimen: liver tumor tissue from sampling region 2. The origin of the receptors is a man aged 40-49 years with primary liver carcinoma and hepatitis B virus infection. The conserved cysteine and the conserved F or W are not part of the CDR3 here. A row's size may be missing; if present it is once, few, many or a size class.

cdr3_aa | v_call | clone_size | j_call
ASSEFNRDSTDTQY | TRBV6-1 | - | TRBJ2-3
ASSFVSENTGELL | TRBV13 | - | TRBJ2-2
ATSEPRLAGAYNEQF | TRBV24-1 | - | TRBJ2-1
SARGAYEQY | TRBV20-1 | few | TRBJ2-7
ASSLEVSGEGPPLH | TRBV11-2 | - | TRBJ1-6
ARRGHNEDTQY | TRBV6-1 | - | TRBJ2-3
SVEALTGVNGQF | TRBV29-1 | - | TRBJ2-1
ASSGGEGLAGADTQY | TRBV5-4 | many | TRBJ2-3
ASSSSGPQESQY | TRBV12-3/TRBV12-4 | - | TRBJ2-5
SVVTKTGELF | TRBV29-1 | - | TRBJ2-2
ASGFDAGSYNEQF | TRBV11-2 | - | TRBJ2-1
DSSPPSVAHNEQF | TRBV11-2 | - | TRBJ2-1
TSSLGQETQY | TRBV5-1 | - | TRBJ2-5
ASVKGDAWANVLT | TRBV6-1 | - | TRBJ2-6
ASSFDRDRVGTGESF | TRBV4-1 | - | TRBJ2-2
AISGTRGDTEAF | TRBV10-3 | - | TRBJ1-1
ASSPRPDSPLH | TRBV5-5 | - | TRBJ1-6
ASSLVYGEGALNGYT | TRBV7-8 | once | TRBJ1-2
AGSLVLLPNEQY | TRBV11-2 | few | TRBJ2-7
ASSLATGVDEAF | TRBV7-9 | many | TRBJ1-1
ASGFGGSHETQY | TRBV11-2 | - | TRBJ2-5
ASSLNNELAMGEQF | TRBV11-2 | - | TRBJ2-1
ASSLAGNEQL | TRBV7-9 | - | TRBJ2-1
VSSLVSSEVYEQY | TRBV13 | - | TRBJ2-7
ASSGAGSQQPQH | TRBV10-2 | once | TRBJ1-5
VSSHLPGLDTEAF | TRBV4-1 | - | TRBJ1-1
ASSLGQVATREQY | TRBV6-8 | - | TRBJ2-7
SVKTGGADTQY | TRBV29-1 | - | TRBJ2-3
ASSRFYYELF | TRBV14 | once | TRBJ2-1
TSRTEGLAYMQY | TRBV6-5 | - | TRBJ2-7
VSSQGIGTYEQY | TRBV4-1 | - | TRBJ2-7
GVLAGDREQF | TRBV29-1 | - | TRBJ2-1
ASTQLAGLITYTQY | TRBV6-1 | - | TRBJ2-3
ASSLGAGSIGELF | TRBV5-1 | - | TRBJ2-2
ASSLDTGTNEKLF | TRBV12-3/TRBV12-4 | many | TRBJ1-4
TNSHSNQPQH | TRBV7-9 | - | TRBJ1-5